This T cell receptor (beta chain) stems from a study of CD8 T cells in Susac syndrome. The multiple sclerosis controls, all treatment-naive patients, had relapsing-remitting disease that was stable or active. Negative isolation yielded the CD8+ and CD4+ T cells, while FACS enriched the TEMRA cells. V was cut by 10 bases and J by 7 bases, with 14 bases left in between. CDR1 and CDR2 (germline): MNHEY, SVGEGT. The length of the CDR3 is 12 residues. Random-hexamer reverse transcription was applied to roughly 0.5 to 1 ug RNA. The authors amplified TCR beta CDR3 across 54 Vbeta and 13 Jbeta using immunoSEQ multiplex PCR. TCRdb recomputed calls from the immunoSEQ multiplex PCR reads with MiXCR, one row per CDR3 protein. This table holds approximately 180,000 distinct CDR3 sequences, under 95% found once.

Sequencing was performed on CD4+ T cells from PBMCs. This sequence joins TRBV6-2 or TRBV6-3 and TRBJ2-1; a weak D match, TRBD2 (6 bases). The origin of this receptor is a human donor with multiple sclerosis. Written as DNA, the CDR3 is TGTGCCACCAAGTGGGGGGATAATGAGCAGTTCTTC. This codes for CATKWGDNEQFF.